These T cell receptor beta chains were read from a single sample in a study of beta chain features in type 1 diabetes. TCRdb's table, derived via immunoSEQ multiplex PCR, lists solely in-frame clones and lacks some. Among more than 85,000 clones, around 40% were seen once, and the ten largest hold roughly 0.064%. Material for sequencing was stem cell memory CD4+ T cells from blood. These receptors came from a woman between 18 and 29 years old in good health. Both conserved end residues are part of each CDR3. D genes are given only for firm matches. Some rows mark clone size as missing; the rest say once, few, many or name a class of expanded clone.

CDR3aa: CSVETGRRKNIQYF
CDR3nt: TGCAGCGTTGAAACGGGTAGGAGGAAAAACATTCAGTACTTC
abundance: .
v_gene: TRBV29-1
j_gene: TRBJ2-4
d_gene: .

CDR3aa: CASSFGTGYYGYTF
CDR3nt: TGTGCCAGCAGCTTCGGGACAGGGTATTATGGCTACACCTTC
abundance: .
v_gene: TRBV5-4
j_gene: TRBJ1-2
d_gene: TRBD1

CDR3aa: CAWSGQGHYEQYF
CDR3nt: TGTGCCTGGAGTGGACAGGGGCACTACGAGCAGTACTTC
abundance: .
v_gene: TRBV30
j_gene: TRBJ2-7
d_gene: TRBD1

CDR3aa: CASSSQQITTYEQYF
CDR3nt: TGTGCCAGCAGCTCTCAACAGATAACGACCTACGAGCAGTACTTC
abundance: few
v_gene: TRBV7-2
j_gene: TRBJ2-7
d_gene: .

CDR3aa: CASSRGRAGLTDTQYF
CDR3nt: TGTGCCAGCAGCCGAGGACGAGCGGGGCTCACAGATACGCAGTATTTT
abundance: .
v_gene: TRBV11-3
j_gene: TRBJ2-3
d_gene: TRBD2

CDR3aa: CASSPLGPGLGPDTQYF
CDR3nt: TGTGCCAGCTCGCCGCTGGGCCCCGGCCTTGGTCCAGATACGCAGTATTTT
abundance: .
v_gene: TRBV28
j_gene: TRBJ2-3
d_gene: .

CDR3aa: CASSPGLANTDTQYF
CDR3nt: TGTGCCAGCAGCCCGGGACTAGCGAACACAGATACGCAGTATTTT
abundance: .
v_gene: TRBV19
j_gene: TRBJ2-3
d_gene: TRBD2

CDR3aa: CASSSSLRTGSNEQFF
CDR3nt: TGTGCCAGCAGTTCATCCCTCCGGACAGGGTCCAATGAGCAGTTCTTC
abundance: .
v_gene: TRBV27
j_gene: TRBJ2-1
d_gene: TRBD1

CDR3aa: CASLGLSYGYTF
CDR3nt: TGTGCCAGCTTGGGACTGAGCTATGGCTACACCTTC
abundance: .
v_gene: TRBV6-5
j_gene: TRBJ1-2
d_gene: .

CDR3aa: CASSLPREMGPREQYF
CDR3nt: TGTGCCAGCAGCCTACCCCGGGAGATGGGCCCGCGGGAGCAGTACTTC
abundance: few
v_gene: TRBV7-9
j_gene: TRBJ2-7
d_gene: .

CDR3aa: CASSVGGIAGSNSEQFF
CDR3nt: TGTGCCAGCAGCGTAGGAGGAATAGCGGGAAGTAACTCTGAGCAGTTCTTC
abundance: .
v_gene: TRBV9
j_gene: TRBJ2-1
d_gene: TRBD2

CDR3aa: CASMRSGTVNIQYF
CDR3nt: TGTGCCAGCATGAGGTCCGGGACAGTAAACATTCAGTACTTC
abundance: few
v_gene: TRBV6-6
j_gene: TRBJ2-4
d_gene: TRBD1

CDR3aa: CASTQLRTIIQPQHF
CDR3nt: TGTGCCAGCACCCAACTAAGGACAATTATTCAGCCCCAGCATTTT
abundance: few
v_gene: TRBV28
j_gene: TRBJ1-5
d_gene: .

CDR3aa: CASSFLVGQGPYEQYF
CDR3nt: TGTGCCAGCTCCTTCCTCGTTGGACAGGGCCCTTACGAGCAGTACTTC
abundance: .
v_gene: TRBV18
j_gene: TRBJ2-7
d_gene: TRBD1

CDR3aa: CASSFMVSTGNTIYF
CDR3nt: TGTGCCAGCAGTTTTATGGTATCTACTGGAAACACCATATATTTT
abundance: .
v_gene: TRBV28
j_gene: TRBJ1-3
d_gene: .